This T cell receptor (beta chain) appears in the sequencing data of a study of early T cells in non-severe SARS-CoV-2 infection. Study-level points and caveats: VDJdb matching favored anti-spike CD8 responses, missing private and CD4 specificities.

The V and J ends lost 1 base and 2 bases, in that order; junction bases with no gene match: 3. This CDR3 has 15 residues. Germline assignment: CDR1 SGHTA and CDR2 FQGNSA. With regard to this clonotype: The antigen remains undetermined. A read error may be the cause here, since a much bigger clone is one base away.

Unique molecular identifier tags were affixed to discrete cDNA molecules. TCRdb fed the 5' RACE reads into MiXCR, producing one record per CDR3 protein. This sample has 25,000 to 30,000 distinct CDR3 sequences, with about 5% found just once. The rearrangement uses TRBV7-2 and TRBJ2-3; 7 bases match TRBD2. The sample taken for sequencing was whole blood. The sequence was obtained from an adult who was a healthcare worker with PCR-confirmed SARS-CoV-2 infection or an uninfected control (not recorded which). The CDR3 reads CASSLGAGLTDTQYF. The CDR3 DNA is TGTGCCAGCAGCTTAGGAGCGGGGCTCACAGATACGCAGTATTTT. Full variable domain (outside the CDR3, taken from reference TRBV7-2 and TRBJ2-3): GAGVSQSPSNKVTEKGKDVELRCDPISGHTALYWYRQSLGQGLEFLIYFQGNSAPDKSGLPSDRFSAERTGGSVSTLTIQRTQQEDSAVYLCASSLGAGLTDTQYFGPGTRLTVL.